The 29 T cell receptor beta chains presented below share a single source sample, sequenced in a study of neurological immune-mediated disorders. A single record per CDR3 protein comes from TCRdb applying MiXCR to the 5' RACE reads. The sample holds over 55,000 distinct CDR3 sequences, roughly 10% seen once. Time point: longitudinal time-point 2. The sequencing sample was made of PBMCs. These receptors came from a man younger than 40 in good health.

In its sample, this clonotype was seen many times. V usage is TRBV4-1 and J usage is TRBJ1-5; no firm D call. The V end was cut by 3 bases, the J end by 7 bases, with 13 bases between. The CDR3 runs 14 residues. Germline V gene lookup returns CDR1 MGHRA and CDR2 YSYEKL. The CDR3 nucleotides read TGCGCCAGCAGCCAGGGCGGGGTGGAACAGCCCCAGCATTTT. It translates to CASSQGGVEQPQHF.

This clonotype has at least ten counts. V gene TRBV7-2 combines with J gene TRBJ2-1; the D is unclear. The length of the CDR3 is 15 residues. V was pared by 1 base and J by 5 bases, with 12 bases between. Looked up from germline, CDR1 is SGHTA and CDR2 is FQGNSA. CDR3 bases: TGTGCCAGCAGCTTAGTTCGGAGCCCGGACAATGAGCAGTTCTTC. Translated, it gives CASSLVRSPDNEQFF.

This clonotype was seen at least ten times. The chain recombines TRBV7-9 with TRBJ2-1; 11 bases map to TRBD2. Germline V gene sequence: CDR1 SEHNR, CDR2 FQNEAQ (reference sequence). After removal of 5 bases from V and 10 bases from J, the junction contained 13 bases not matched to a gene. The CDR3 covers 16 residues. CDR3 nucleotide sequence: TGTGCCAGCAGCGGACCCGGGACTAGCGGAGGGGAGGAGCAGTTCTTC. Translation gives CASSGPGTSGGEEQFF.

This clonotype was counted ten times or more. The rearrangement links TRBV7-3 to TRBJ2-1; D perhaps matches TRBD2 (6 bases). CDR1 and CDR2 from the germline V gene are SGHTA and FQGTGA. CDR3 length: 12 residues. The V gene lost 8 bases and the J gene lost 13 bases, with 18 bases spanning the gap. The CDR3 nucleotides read TGTGCCAGCGCTGATCCCGGGACTCATCAGTTCTTC. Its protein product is CASADPGTHQFF.

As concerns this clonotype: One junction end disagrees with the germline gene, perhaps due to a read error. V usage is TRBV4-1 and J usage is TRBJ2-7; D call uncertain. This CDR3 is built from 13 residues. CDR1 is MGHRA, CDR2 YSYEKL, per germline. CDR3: CSSSRVADYEQYF. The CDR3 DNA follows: TGCTCCAGCAGCCGAGTTGCGGACTACGAGCAGTACTTC.

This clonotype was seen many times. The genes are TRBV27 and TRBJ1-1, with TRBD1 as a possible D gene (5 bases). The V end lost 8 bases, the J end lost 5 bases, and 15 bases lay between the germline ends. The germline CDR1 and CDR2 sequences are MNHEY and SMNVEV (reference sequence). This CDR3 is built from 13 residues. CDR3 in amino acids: CASSSWGVTEAFF. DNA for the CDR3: TGTGCCAGCTCCTCGTGGGGGGTTACTGAAGCTTTCTTT.

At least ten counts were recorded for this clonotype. The CDR3 here is CASSLGSQDTQYF. The DNA for the CDR3 is TGCGCCAGCAGCTTGGGATCTCAAGATACGCAGTATTTT. The V gene is TRBV5-1, the J gene TRBJ2-3; no reliable D call. Germline loops: CDR1 SGHRS, CDR2 YFSETQ. Deletions cut 0 bases from V and 5 bases from J, with 7 bases between. CDR3 size: 13 residues. Supplemented by reference TRBV5-1 and TRBJ2-3, the full variable domain reads KAGVTQTPRYLIKTRGQQVTLSCSPISGHRSVSWYQQTPGQGLQFLFEYFSETQRNKGNFPGRFSGRQFSNSRSEMNVSTLELGDSALYLCASSLGSQDTQYFGPGTRLTVL.

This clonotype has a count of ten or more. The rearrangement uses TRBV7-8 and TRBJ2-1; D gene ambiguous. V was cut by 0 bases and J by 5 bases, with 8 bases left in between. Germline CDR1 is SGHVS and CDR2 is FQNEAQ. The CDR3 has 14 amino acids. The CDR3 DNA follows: TGTGCCAGCAGCTTAGCGCCCAGTAACAATGAGCAGTTCTTC. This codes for CASSLAPSNNEQFF. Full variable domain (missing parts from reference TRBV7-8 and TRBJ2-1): GAGVSQSPRYKVAKRGQDVALRCDPISGHVSLFWYQQALGQGPEFLTYFQNEAQLDKSGLPSDRFFAERPEGSVSTLKIQRTQQEDSAVYLCASSLAPSNNEQFFGPGTRLTVL.

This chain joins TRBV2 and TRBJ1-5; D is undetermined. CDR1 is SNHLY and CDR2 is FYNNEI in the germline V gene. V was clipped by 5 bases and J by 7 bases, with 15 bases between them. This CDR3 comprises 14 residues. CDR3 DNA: TGTGCCAGCAGTCCCGAGAGGGCAAGGCAGCCCCAGCATTTT. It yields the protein CASSPERARQPQHF.

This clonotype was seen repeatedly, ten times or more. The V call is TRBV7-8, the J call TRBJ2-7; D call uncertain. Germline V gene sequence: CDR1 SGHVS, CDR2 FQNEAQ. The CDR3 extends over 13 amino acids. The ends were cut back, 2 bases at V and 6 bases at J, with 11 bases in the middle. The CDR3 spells CASSLSGRGEQYF. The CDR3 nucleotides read TGTGCCAGCAGCTTAAGTGGGCGAGGCGAGCAGTACTTC.

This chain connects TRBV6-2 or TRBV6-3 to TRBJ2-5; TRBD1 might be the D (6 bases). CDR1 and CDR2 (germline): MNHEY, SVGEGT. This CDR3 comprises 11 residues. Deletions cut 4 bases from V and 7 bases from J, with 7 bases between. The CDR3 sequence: CASSLQGTQYF. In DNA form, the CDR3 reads TGTGCCAGCAGTTTACAGGGGACCCAGTACTTC.

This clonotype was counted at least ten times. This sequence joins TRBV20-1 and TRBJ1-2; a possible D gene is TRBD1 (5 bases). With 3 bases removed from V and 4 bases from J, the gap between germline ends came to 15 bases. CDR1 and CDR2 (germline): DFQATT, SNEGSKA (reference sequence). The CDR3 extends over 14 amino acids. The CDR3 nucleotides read TGCAGTGCTAGCGGGCAGGGAGGAGGCTATGGCTACACCTTC. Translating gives CSASGQGGGYGYTF.

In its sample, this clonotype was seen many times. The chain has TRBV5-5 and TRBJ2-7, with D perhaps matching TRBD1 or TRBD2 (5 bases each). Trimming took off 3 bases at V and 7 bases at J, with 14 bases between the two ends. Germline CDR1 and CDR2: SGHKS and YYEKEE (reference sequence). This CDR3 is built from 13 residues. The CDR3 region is CASSSGGTGEQYF. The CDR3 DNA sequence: TGTGCCAGCAGCTCCGGAGGAACAGGAGAGCAGTACTTC.

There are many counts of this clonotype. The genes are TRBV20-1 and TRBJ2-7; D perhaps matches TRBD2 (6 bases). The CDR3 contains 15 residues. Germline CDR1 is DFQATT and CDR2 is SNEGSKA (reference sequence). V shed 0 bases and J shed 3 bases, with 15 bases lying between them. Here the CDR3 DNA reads TGCAGTGCTAGAGATCAGTCTCAGGACTACTACGAGCAGTACTTC. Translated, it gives CSARDQSQDYYEQYF.

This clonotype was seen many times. The CDR3, as DNA: TGTGCCAGCATCTCGGGCAGGGGAGGCGGGGAGCTGTTTTTT. Amino acid sequence: CASISGRGGGELFF. This chain joins TRBV7-8 and TRBJ2-2; D possibly uses TRBD1 or TRBD2 (6 bases each). The CDR3 sequence is 14 residues long. Trimming removed 7 bases at V and 7 bases at J, with 16 bases between. Germline lookup yields CDR1 SGHVS and CDR2 FQNEAQ.

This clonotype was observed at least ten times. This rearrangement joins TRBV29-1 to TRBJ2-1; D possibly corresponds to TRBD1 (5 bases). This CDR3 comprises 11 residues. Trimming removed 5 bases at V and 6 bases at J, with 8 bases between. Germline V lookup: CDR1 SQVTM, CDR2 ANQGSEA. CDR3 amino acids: CSVKGINEQFF. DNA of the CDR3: TGCAGCGTTAAGGGGATCAATGAGCAGTTCTTC.

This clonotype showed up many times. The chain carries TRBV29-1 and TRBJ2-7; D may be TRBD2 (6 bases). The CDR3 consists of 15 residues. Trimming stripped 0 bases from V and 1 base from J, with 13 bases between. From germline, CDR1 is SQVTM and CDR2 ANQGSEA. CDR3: CSVEDPKGRSYEQYF. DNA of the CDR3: TGCAGCGTTGAAGATCCAAAAGGGAGGTCCTACGAGCAGTACTTC.

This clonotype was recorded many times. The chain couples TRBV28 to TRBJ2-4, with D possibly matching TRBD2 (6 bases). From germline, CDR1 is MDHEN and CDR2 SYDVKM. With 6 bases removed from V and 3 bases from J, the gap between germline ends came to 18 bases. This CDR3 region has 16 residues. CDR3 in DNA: TGTGCCAGCAGAAAGGGTACGGGAGCGCTCAAAAACATTCAGTACTTC. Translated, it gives CASRKGTGALKNIQYF.

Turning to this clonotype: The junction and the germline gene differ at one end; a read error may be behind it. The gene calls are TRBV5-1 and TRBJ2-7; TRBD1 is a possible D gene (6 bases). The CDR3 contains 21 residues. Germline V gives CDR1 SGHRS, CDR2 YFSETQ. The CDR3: CASSLGTPGTRNRVRYDEQCF. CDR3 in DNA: TGCGCCAGCAGCTTGGGTACTCCCGGCACGCGGAACAGGGTGAGGTATGACGAGCAGTGCTTC.

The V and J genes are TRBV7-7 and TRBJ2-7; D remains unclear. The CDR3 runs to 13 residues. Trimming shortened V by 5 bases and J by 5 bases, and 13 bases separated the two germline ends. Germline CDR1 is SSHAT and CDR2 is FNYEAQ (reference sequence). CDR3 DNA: TGTGCCAGCAGCATTACGCAGGCCCACGAGCAGTACTTC. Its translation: CASSITQAHEQYF.

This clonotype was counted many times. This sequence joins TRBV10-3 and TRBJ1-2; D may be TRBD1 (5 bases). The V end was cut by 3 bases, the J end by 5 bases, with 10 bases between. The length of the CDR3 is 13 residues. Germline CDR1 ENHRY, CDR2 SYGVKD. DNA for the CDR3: TGTGCCATCAGTGATTCGCAGGGATATGGCTACACCTTC. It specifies CAISDSQGYGYTF.

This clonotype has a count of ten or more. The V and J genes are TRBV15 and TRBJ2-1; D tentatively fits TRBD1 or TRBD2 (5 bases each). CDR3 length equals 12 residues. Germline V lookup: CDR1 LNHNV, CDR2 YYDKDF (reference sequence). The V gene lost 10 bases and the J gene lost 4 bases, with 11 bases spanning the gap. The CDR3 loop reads CASAWGYNEQFF. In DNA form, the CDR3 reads TGTGCCAGCGCCTGGGGGTACAATGAGCAGTTCTTC. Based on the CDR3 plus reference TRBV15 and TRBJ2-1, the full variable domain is DAMVIQNPRYQVTQFGKPVTLSCSQTLNHNVMYWYQQKSSQAPKLLFHYYDKDFNNEADTPDNFQSRRPNTSFCFLDIRSPGLGDTAMYLCASAWGYNEQFFGPGTRLTVL.

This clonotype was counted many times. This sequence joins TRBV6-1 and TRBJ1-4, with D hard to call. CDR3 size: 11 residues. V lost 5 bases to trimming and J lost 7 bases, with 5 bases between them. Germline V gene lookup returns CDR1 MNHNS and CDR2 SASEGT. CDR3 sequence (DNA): TGTGCCAGCAGTCTAATTGAAAAACTGTTTTTT. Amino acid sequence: CASSLIEKLFF.

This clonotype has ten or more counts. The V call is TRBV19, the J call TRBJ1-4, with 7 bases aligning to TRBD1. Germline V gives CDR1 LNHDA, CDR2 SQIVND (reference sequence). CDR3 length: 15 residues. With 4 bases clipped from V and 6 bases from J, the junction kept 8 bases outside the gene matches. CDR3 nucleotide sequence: TGTGCCAGTAGTAACGACAGGGTCGGGGATGAAAAACTGTTTTTT. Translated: CASSNDRVGDEKLFF.

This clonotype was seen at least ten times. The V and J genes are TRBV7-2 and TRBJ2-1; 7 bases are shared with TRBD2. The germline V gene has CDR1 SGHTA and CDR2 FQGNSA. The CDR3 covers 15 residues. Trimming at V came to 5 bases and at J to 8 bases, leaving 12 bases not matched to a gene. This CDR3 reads CASSPYGRERDEQFF. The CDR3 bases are TGTGCCAGCAGCCCCTACGGGCGGGAGCGGGATGAGCAGTTCTTC. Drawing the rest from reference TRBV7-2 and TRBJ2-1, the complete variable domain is GAGVSQSPSNKVTEKGKDVELRCDPISGHTALYWYRQSLGQGLEFLIYFQGNSAPDKSGLPSDRFSAERTGGSVSTLTIQRTQQEDSAVYLCASSPYGRERDEQFFGPGTRLTVL.

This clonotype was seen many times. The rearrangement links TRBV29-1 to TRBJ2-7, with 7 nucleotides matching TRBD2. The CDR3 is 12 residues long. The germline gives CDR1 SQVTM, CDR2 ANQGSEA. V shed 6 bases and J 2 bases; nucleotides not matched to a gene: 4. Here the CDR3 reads CSVAGQTYEQYF. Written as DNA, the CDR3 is TGCAGCGTAGCGGGGCAAACCTACGAGCAGTACTTC.

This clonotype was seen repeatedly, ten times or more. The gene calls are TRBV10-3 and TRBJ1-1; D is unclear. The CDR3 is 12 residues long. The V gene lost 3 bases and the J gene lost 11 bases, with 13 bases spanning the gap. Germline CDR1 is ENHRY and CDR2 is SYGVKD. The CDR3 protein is CAISEPFGMAFF. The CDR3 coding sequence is TGTGCCATCAGTGAACCCTTCGGGATGGCTTTCTTT.

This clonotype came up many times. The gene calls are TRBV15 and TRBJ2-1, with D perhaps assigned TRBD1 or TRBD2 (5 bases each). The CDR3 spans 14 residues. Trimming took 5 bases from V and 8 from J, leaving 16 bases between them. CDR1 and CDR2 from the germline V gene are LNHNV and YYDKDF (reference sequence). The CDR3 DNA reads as TGTGCCACCAGCCCTCCGGGACGCCAAGATGAGCAGTTCTTC. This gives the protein CATSPPGRQDEQFF.

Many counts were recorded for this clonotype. The CDR3 DNA reads as TGCAGTGCTAGCGGAGCGGGGGCGGGATTCTTC. Translation: CSASGAGAGFF. V gene TRBV20-1 combines with J gene TRBJ2-1; the match to TRBD2 covers 8 bases. The CDR3 spans 11 residues. Germline CDR1 and CDR2: DFQATT and SNEGSKA (reference sequence). Trimming took 3 bases from V and 16 from J; bases not matched to a gene: 8.